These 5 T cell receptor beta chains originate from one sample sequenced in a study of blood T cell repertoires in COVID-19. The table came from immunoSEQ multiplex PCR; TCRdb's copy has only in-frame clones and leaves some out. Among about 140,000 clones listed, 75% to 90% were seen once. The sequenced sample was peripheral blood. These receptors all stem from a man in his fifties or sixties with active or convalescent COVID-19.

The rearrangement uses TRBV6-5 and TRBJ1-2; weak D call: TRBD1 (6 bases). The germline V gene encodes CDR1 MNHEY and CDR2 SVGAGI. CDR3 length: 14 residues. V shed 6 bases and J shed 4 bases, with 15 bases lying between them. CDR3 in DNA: TGTGCCAGCAGCGGGGGGGGCAGGGGCTATGGCTACACCTTC. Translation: CASSGGGRGYGYTF.

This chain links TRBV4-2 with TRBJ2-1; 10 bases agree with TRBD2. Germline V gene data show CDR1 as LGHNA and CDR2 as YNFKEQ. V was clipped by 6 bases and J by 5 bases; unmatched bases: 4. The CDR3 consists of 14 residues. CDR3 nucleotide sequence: TGTGCCAGCAGTGGACTAGCGGTAAACAATGAGCAGTTCTTC. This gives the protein CASSGLAVNNEQFF.

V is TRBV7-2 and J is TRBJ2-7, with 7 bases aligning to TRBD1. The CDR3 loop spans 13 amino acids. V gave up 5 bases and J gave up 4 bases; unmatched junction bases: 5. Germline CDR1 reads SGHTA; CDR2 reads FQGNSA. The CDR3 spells CASSIRDSYEQYF. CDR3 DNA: TGTGCCAGCAGCATTCGGGACAGTTACGAGCAGTACTTC.

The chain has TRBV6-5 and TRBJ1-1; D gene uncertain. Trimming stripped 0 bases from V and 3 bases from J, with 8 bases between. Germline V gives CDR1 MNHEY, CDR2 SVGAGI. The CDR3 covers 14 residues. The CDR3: CASSYSPRYTEAFF. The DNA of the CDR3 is TGTGCCAGCAGTTACTCGCCCAGGTACACTGAAGCTTTCTTT.

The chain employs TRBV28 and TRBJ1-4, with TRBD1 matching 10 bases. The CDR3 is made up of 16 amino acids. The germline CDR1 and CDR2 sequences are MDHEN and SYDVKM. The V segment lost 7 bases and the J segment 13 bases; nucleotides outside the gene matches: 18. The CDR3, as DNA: TGTGCCAGCAAATTTTCGGGGACAGGGGTAGGTACGAGACTGTTTTTT. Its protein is CASKFSGTGVGTRLFF.